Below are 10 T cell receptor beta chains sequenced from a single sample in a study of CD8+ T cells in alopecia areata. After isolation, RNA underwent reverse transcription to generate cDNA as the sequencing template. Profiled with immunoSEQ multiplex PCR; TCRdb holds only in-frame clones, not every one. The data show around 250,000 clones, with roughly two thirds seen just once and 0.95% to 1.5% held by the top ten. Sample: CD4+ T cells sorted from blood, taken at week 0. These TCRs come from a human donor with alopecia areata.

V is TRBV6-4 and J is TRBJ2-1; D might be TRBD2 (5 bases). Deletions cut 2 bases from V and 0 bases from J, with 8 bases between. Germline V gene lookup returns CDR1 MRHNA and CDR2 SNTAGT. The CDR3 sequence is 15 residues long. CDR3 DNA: TGTGCCAGCAGTGACCTAGCAGACTCCTACAATGAGCAGTTCTTC. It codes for CASSDLADSYNEQFF.

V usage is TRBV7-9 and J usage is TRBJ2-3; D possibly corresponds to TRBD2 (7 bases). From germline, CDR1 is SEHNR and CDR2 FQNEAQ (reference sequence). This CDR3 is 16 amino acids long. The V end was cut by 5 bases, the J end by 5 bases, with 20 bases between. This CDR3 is CASSQFGGGGGDTQYF. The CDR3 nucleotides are TGTGCCAGCAGCCAGTTTGGCGGGGGCGGAGGAGATACGCAGTATTTT. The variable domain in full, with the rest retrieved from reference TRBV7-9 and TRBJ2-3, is DTGVSQNPRHKITKRGQNVTFRCDPISEHNRLYWYRQTLGQGPEFLTYFQNEAQLEKSRLLSDRFSAERPKGSFSTLEIQRTEQGDSAMYLCASSQFGGGGGDTQYFGPGTRLTVL.

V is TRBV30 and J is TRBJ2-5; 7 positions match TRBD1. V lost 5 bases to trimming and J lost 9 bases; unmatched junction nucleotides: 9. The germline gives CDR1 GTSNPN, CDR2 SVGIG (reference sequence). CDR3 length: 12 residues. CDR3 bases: TGTGCCTGGGACAGGGATGAAGGGGCCCAGTACTTC. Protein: CAWDRDEGAQYF.

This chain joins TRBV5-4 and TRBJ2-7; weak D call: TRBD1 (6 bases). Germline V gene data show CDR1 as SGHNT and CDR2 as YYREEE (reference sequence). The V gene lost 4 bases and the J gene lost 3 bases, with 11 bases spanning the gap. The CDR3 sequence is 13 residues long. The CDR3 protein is CASSHPDSYEQYF. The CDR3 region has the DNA TGTGCCAGCAGCCACCCGGACAGCTACGAGCAGTACTTC.

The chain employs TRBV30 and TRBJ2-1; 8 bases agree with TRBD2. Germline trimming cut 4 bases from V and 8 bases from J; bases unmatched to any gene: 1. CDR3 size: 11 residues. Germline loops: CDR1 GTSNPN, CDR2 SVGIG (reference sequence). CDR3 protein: CAWTSGYEQFF. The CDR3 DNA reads TGTGCCTGGACTAGCGGGTATGAGCAGTTCTTC.

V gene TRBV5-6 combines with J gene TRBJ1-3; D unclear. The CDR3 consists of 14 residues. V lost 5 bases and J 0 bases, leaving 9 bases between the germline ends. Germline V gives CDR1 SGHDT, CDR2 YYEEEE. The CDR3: CASRSRHSGNTIYF. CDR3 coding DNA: TGTGCCAGCAGATCCCGACACTCTGGAAACACCATATATTTT. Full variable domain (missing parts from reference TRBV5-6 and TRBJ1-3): DAGVTQSPTHLIKTRGQQVTLRCSPKSGHDTVSWYQQALGQGPQFIFQYYEEEERQRGNFPDRFSGHQFPNYSSELNVNALLLGDSALYLCASRSRHSGNTIYFGEGSWLTVV.

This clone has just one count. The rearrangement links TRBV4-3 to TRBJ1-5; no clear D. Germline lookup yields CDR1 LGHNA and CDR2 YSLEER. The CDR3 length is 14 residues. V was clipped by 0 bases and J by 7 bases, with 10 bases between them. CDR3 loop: CASSQDRGWQPQHF. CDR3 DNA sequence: TGCGCCAGCAGCCAAGATCGGGGTTGGCAGCCCCAGCATTTT.

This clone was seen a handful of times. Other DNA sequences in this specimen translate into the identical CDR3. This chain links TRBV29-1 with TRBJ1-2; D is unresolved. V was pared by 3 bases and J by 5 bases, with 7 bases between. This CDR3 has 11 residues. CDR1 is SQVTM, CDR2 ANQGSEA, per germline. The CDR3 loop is CSVDTGYGYTF. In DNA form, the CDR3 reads TGCAGCGTTGATACCGGATATGGCTACACCTTC.

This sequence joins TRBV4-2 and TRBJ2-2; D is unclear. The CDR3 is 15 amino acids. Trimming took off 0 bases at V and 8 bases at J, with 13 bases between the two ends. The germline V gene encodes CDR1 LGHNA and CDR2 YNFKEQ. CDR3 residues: CASSQDPAAAGELFF. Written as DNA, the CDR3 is TGTGCCAGCAGCCAAGATCCGGCGGCAGCTGGGGAGCTGTTTTTT.

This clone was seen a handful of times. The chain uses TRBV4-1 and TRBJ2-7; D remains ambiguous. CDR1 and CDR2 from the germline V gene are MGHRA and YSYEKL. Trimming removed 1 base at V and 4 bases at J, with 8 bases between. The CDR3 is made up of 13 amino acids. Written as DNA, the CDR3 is TGCGCCAGCAGCCAAGGAGTTCTATACGAGCAGTACTTC. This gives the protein CASSQGVLYEQYF.